A single sample gave rise to the 16 T cell receptor beta chains below, sequenced in a study of identical twins. TCRdb re-called the 5' RACE reads with MiXCR, one entry per CDR3 protein. The sample records approximately 490,000 distinct CDR3 sequences, about 20% being singletons. The sample also formed part of further work on yellow fever vaccine responses in identical twins.

The source material was CD4+ T cells sorted from blood. Receptors originate from a woman younger than 30 in good health.

V gene TRBV4-1 combines with J gene TRBJ2-3; 8 positions match TRBD2. CDR3 length: 17 residues. V lost 2 bases and J lost 1; bases outside the gene matches: 8. Germline lookup yields CDR1 MGHRA and CDR2 YSYEKL. The CDR3 reads CASSQPREGTGTDTQYF. CDR3 DNA sequence: TGCGCCAGCAGCCAACCCCGGGAGGGAACGGGCACAGATACGCAGTATTTT.

V is TRBV2 and J is TRBJ2-3; D gene uncertain. Germline lookup yields CDR1 SNHLY and CDR2 FYNNEI. This CDR3 has 13 amino acids. The germline V and J ends were trimmed by 8 bases and 2 bases, with 11 bases remaining between them. CDR3 in DNA: TGTGCCAGCCGGCGAACAGTCACAGATACGCAGTATTTT. It yields the protein CASRRTVTDTQYF.

This clonotype was observed a handful of times. The chain is built from TRBV7-6 and TRBJ2-7; 8 nucleotides match TRBD1. Germline CDR1 and CDR2: SGHVS and FNYEAQ. This CDR3 contains 14 residues. With V trimmed by 5 bases and J by 2 bases, 5 bases remained unmatched. The CDR3, as DNA: TGTGCCAGCAGCGCACAGGGGGGCCCCTACGAGCAGTACTTC. Translating gives CASSAQGGPYEQYF.

The chain joins TRBV18 to TRBJ2-7, with TRBD1 identical over 7 bases. J was trimmed by 6 bases and V by 0 bases; bases with no gene match: 8. The CDR3 length is 15 residues. CDR1 and CDR2 from the germline V gene are KGHSH and LQKENI. CDR3 amino acids: CASSPPLAGGIEQYF. DNA of the CDR3: TGTGCCAGCTCACCACCTTTGGCAGGGGGAATCGAGCAGTACTTC.

V and J are TRBV9 and TRBJ1-5; D is unresolved. Germline V CDR1 and CDR2: SGDLS, YYNGEE. Trimming cost V 0 bases and J 3 bases, with 22 bases left between them. The CDR3 spans 19 residues. The CDR3: CASSVGGLSERGINQPQHF. The CDR3 DNA reads as TGTGCCAGCAGCGTAGGTGGTCTCAGCGAGCGGGGAATCAATCAGCCCCAGCATTTT.

There are a few counts of this clonotype. The chain uses TRBV20-1 and TRBJ2-7; D remains unclear. Trimming removed 4 bases at V and 4 bases at J, with 17 bases between. The CDR3 is made up of 14 amino acids. Germline assignment: CDR1 DFQATT and CDR2 SNEGSKA (reference sequence). CDR3 sequence reads: CSATPANNPYEQYF. Written as DNA, the CDR3 is TGCAGTGCTACCCCTGCTAACAACCCTTACGAGCAGTACTTC.

In this sample, this clonotype turned up a few times. The chain joins TRBV7-3 to TRBJ2-3; maybe TRBD1 (5 bases). The CDR3 extends over 14 amino acids. Trimming removed 4 bases at V and 8 bases at J, with 16 bases between. Germline CDR1 and CDR2: SGHTA and FQGTGA. The CDR3 reads CASSSPLLGATQYF. Here the CDR3 DNA reads TGTGCCAGCAGCTCCCCACTCCTTGGGGCTACGCAGTATTTT.

The gene calls are TRBV29-1 and TRBJ1-4, with D unclear. Trimming pared 7 bases from V and 1 base from J, leaving 10 bases between. The germline V gene has CDR1 SQVTM and CDR2 ANQGSEA. This CDR3 has 13 residues. In DNA, the CDR3 is TGCAGCGCTACTCCGGTAACTAATGAAAAACTGTTTTTT. This encodes CSATPVTNEKLFF.

This clonotype was detected a few times. The chain is built from TRBV29-1 and TRBJ2-7; D not resolved. Germline-derived CDR1 and CDR2 are SQVTM and ANQGSEA. The CDR3 sequence is 12 residues long. The germline V and J ends were trimmed by 5 bases and 3 bases, with 11 bases remaining between them. This CDR3 is CSVRSEVYEQYF. CDR3 in DNA: TGCAGCGTTCGCTCAGAAGTCTACGAGCAGTACTTC.

With regard to this clonotype: Germline is not matched at one junction end, which may reflect a read error. The V and J genes are TRBV14 and TRBJ2-2, with D possibly being TRBD2 (5 bases). The CDR3 length is 17 residues. CDR1 SGHDN and CDR2 FVKESK come from the germline V gene. CDR3 bases: TGTGCCAGCAGCCAAGATGTTAGTACATGGAACACCGGGGTGCTGTTTTTT. The encoded protein is CASSQDVSTWNTGVLFF.

The V call is TRBV6-5, the J call TRBJ1-2; possible D gene TRBD1, 5 bases. Germline V gene data show CDR1 as MNHEY and CDR2 as SVGAGI. The CDR3 sequence is 12 residues long. V dropped 8 bases and J dropped 4 bases, with 11 bases sitting between them. CDR3 amino acids: CASFGAGYGYTF. The DNA of the CDR3 is TGTGCCAGCTTCGGGGCTGGCTATGGCTACACCTTC.

This chain's CDR3 is CASSFSSREDEQYV. The CDR3 nucleotides read TGTGCCAGCAGTTTTTCCTCCAGGGAGGACGAGCAGTACGTC. The rearrangement uses TRBV28 and TRBJ2-7; D perhaps matches TRBD2 (6 bases). The germline gives CDR1 MDHEN, CDR2 SYDVKM. CDR3 length equals 14 residues. Trimming left V 3 bases short and J 5 bases short, with 14 bases between.

The V and J genes are TRBV20-1 and TRBJ1-2; tentatively, D is TRBD1 (6 bases). The germline gives CDR1 DFQATT, CDR2 SNEGSKA (reference sequence). V lost 3 bases, J lost 8 bases, and 13 bases lay in between. The CDR3 totals 12 residues. CDR3 sequence: CSARFGGSGYTF. The CDR3 DNA reads as TGCAGTGCTAGGTTCGGGGGCAGCGGCTACACCTTC.

This clonotype came up a few times. The chain links TRBV3-1 to TRBJ1-6; 9 bases fit TRBD1. V was pared by 4 bases and J by 9 bases, with 13 bases of the junction left unmatched. Germline CDR1 LGHDT, CDR2 YNNKEL (reference sequence). The CDR3 sequence is 17 residues long. The CDR3 is CASSPTGGIRGASPLHF. The CDR3 nucleotides are TGTGCCAGCAGCCCGACAGGGGGAATACGTGGGGCTTCACCCCTCCACTTT.

The chain is built from TRBV4-1 and TRBJ2-3; 12 positions match TRBD2. V trimming: 4 bases; J trimming: 13 bases; junction bases outside the gene matches: 12. The CDR3 runs 15 residues. Germline V gene data show CDR1 as MGHRA and CDR2 as YSYEKL. The CDR3 bases are TGCGCCAGCAGCCTAGACCCGGGACTAGCGGGTCGAAAGTATTTT. It codes for CASSLDPGLAGRKYF.

V usage is TRBV5-1 and J usage is TRBJ2-3; 8 bases align to TRBD1. The CDR3 extends over 14 amino acids. The junction had 2 bases not matched to a gene; V was cut back by 5 bases and J by 0 bases. The germline V gene has CDR1 SGHRS and CDR2 YFSETQ. In nucleotides, the CDR3 is TGCGCCAGCAGGCAGGGGGCAAGCACAGATACGCAGTATTTT. Its protein product is CASRQGASTDTQYF.